This T cell receptor (beta chain) was captured by sequencing in a study of long-term antiretroviral therapy in people with HIV. Findings of the study overall: Pre-ART expanded TRB clones stayed dominant throughout, though often decreasing after ART. Nothing was known about ART adherence, viral resistance or changes in therapy.

Survey-level resolution applied to immunoSEQ assay v3.0. Some clones are missing from TCRdb's copy, which holds only in-frame ones; the method was immunoSEQ multiplex PCR. This table holds 20,000 to 25,000 clones, 65% to 80% found once. Trimming pared 0 bases from V and 0 bases from J, leaving 9 bases between. CDR3 length: 15 residues. Looked up from germline, CDR1 is SEHNR and CDR2 is FQNEAQ (reference sequence). About this clone itself: Antigen unknown.

Sequenced material: unsorted PBMCs, taken 4.1 years after starting antiretroviral therapy. This chain joins TRBV7-9 and TRBJ2-7; D not resolved. The clonotype comes from a woman aged 40 to 50 with HIV. CDR3 coding DNA: TGTGCCAGCAGCTTAGCATCGCGGTCCTCCTACGAGCAGTACTTC. Translated, it gives CASSLASRSSYEQYF.